Each of the 19 T cell receptor beta chains below was sequenced from the same sample in a study of T cells in Graves' hyperthyroidism and ophthalmopathy. TCR beta CDR3 regions were amplified from RNA transcripts. First-round RT-PCR of the TCR CDR3 relied on the HTBI primer set. MiXCR, run by TCRdb on the multiplex PCR reads, gives a single entry per CDR3 protein. The sample carries fewer than 450,000 distinct CDR3 sequences, roughly 15% recorded once. Sample: blood. The origin of the receptors is a woman aged 25-40 years with Graves' hyperthyroidism that later progressed to Graves' ophthalmopathy.

Many counts were recorded for this clonotype. The V call is TRBV20-1, the J call TRBJ2-1, with 10 bases matching TRBD1. The junction had 6 bases not matched to a gene; V was cut back by 0 bases and J by 4 bases. CDR3 size: 16 residues. In germline, CDR1 is DFQATT, CDR2 SNEGSKA (reference sequence). The CDR3 protein is CSARDPGQGEYNEQFF. The CDR3, as DNA: TGCAGTGCTAGAGATCCCGGACAGGGGGAATACAATGAGCAGTTCTTC.

This rearrangement joins TRBV11-2 to TRBJ2-1; TRBD1 matches 8 bases. The CDR3 consists of 14 residues. Germline CDR1 is SGHAT and CDR2 is FQNNGV. Germline trimming cut 5 bases from V and 4 bases from J; bases unmatched to any gene: 4. CDR3 loop: CASSQGAPYNEQFF. CDR3 in DNA: TGTGCCAGCAGCCAGGGGGCGCCTTACAATGAGCAGTTCTTC.

In its sample, this clonotype was seen many times. The rearrangement uses TRBV29-1 and TRBJ2-2, with 11 bases fitting TRBD2. The V gene end was trimmed by 1 base and the J gene end by 4 bases; junction bases not matched to a gene: 8. Germline V gene lookup returns CDR1 SQVTM and CDR2 ANQGSEA. The CDR3 is 17 amino acids. The CDR3 spells CSVEVAGGPRSTGELFF. The CDR3 nucleotides are TGCAGCGTTGAAGTAGCGGGGGGGCCGCGTAGCACCGGGGAGCTGTTTTTT.

This clonotype was detected many times. The rearrangement links TRBV2 to TRBJ2-7, with 9 nucleotides matching TRBD2. The germline V gene encodes CDR1 SNHLY and CDR2 FYNNEI. This CDR3 region has 17 residues. J was trimmed by 6 bases and V by 7 bases; bases with no gene match: 19. CDR3 region: CASTTLGTSWSLGEQYF. CDR3 bases: TGTGCCAGCACTACCTTGGGGACTAGCTGGTCCTTGGGCGAGCAGTACTTC.

This clonotype was observed many times. The chain joins TRBV7-9 to TRBJ1-1; 7 bases agree with TRBD1. V trimming: 5 bases; J trimming: 1 base; junction bases outside the gene matches: 10. CDR3 length: 16 residues. Germline loops: CDR1 SEHNR, CDR2 FQNEAQ (reference sequence). CDR3 amino acids: CASSEPSQGTNTEAFF. The CDR3 coding sequence is TGTGCCAGCAGCGAACCCTCACAGGGGACGAACACTGAAGCTTTCTTT.

A word on this clonotype: Being one base from a much bigger clone, this may be a read error. The rearrangement joins TRBV11-2 to TRBJ2-1, with D unresolved. CDR3 length: 12 residues. Germline values: CDR1 SGHAT, CDR2 FQNNGV. V lost 5 bases, J lost 4 bases, and 6 bases lay in between. CDR3 sequence (DNA): TGTGCCAGCAGCGCCCCTTACAATGAGCAGTTCTTC. This translates into CASSAPYNEQFF.

The sample holds many counts of this clonotype. The chain combines TRBV30 with TRBJ1-1; D is unclear. Germline V CDR1 and CDR2: GTSNPN, SVGIG (reference sequence). CDR3 size: 12 residues. The ends were cut back, 2 bases at V and 2 bases at J, with 6 bases in the middle. The CDR3 DNA follows: TGTGCCTGGAGTTGGACTAACACTGAAGCTTTCTTT. Amino acid sequence: CAWSWTNTEAFF.

This clonotype appeared a single time. Since a much larger clone is just one base distant, this may be a read error. This sequence joins TRBV5-1 and TRBJ1-1; tentative D call: TRBD1 (6 bases). Trimming took off 0 bases at V and 7 bases at J, with 16 bases between the two ends. This CDR3 spans 15 amino acids. CDR1 is SGHRS and CDR2 is YFSETQ in the germline V gene. The CDR3 bases are TGCGCCAGCAGCTTGGACCTAGGGGGAGTGGGTGAAGCTTTCTTT. It codes for CASSLDLGGVGEAFF.

The rearrangement uses TRBV10-3 and TRBJ1-2; D gene ambiguous. V lost 3 bases and J 3 bases, leaving 11 bases between the germline ends. This CDR3 spans 14 amino acids. Germline lookup yields CDR1 ENHRY and CDR2 SYGVKD. The CDR3 protein is CAISEPEDHYGYTF. DNA for the CDR3: TGTGCCATCAGTGAACCCGAGGACCACTATGGCTACACCTTC.

This chain uses TRBV19 with TRBJ1-4; D is possibly TRBD1 (5 bases). The CDR3 consists of 15 residues. The germline V and J ends were trimmed by 5 bases and 7 bases, with 17 bases remaining between them. Per germline, CDR1 LNHDA and CDR2 SQIVND (reference sequence). DNA of the CDR3: TGTGCCAGTAGTCCGCAATCAGGGCGGGGTGAAAAACTGTTTTTT. This sequence encodes CASSPQSGRGEKLFF.

This clonotype was observed a few times. The V gene is TRBV12-3 or TRBV12-4, the J gene TRBJ2-1; D is possibly TRBD1 or TRBD2 (5 bases each). V gave up 4 bases and J gave up 7 bases, with 26 bases separating them. The CDR3 has 18 residues. The CDR3 reads CASSSGWGSPQLGNEQFF. CDR3 nucleotides: TGTGCCAGCAGTTCCGGATGGGGGAGCCCCCAGCTGGGAAATGAGCAGTTCTTC.

The table lists this clonotype with a few counts. The chain joins TRBV7-2 to TRBJ2-2; D is unresolved. Trimming cost V 0 bases and J 5 bases, with 10 bases left between them. Germline V gives CDR1 SGHTA, CDR2 FQGNSA. This CDR3 has 15 amino acids. In DNA form, the CDR3 reads TGTGCCAGCAGCTTAGCGAGAACAAGAACCGGGGAGCTGTTTTTT. It is translated as CASSLARTRTGELFF. Using reference TRBV7-2 and TRBJ2-2 for the parts outside the CDR3, the full variable domain is GAGVSQSPSNKVTEKGKDVELRCDPISGHTALYWYRQSLGQGLEFLIYFQGNSAPDKSGLPSDRFSAERTGGSVSTLTIQRTQQEDSAVYLCASSLARTRTGELFFGEGSRLTVL.

This clonotype was observed many times. J is TRBJ2-1 and V is TRBV18; D not resolved. V lost 1 base to trimming and J lost 0 bases, with 13 bases between them. The CDR3 runs 17 residues. Germline CDR1 is KGHSH and CDR2 is LQKENI. Written as DNA, the CDR3 is TGTGCCAGCTCACCACTGTACTCTGAGAGCTCCTACAATGAGCAGTTCTTC. This codes for CASSPLYSESSYNEQFF.

The chain has TRBV13 and TRBJ2-7; 13 bases agree with TRBD2. This CDR3 has 16 amino acids. CDR1 and CDR2 from the germline V gene are PRHDT and FYEKMQ (reference sequence). The V and J ends lost 5 bases and 1 base, in that order; junction bases with no gene match: 5. CDR3 residues: CASSPGLAGRSYEQYF. CDR3 DNA: TGTGCCAGCAGCCCGGGACTAGCGGGAAGATCCTACGAGCAGTACTTC.

The chain combines TRBV5-1 with TRBJ1-2, with D uncertain. V lost 0 bases and J lost 9, with 9 bases in between. The CDR3 spans 12 residues. Germline-derived CDR1 and CDR2 are SGHRS and YFSETQ. The DNA of the CDR3 is TGCGCCAGCAGCTTGGAGGCGAGCCGCTACACCTTC. Translation: CASSLEASRYTF.

This clonotype occurred many times. This sequence joins TRBV11-3 and TRBJ2-3, with 7 positions matching TRBD2. CDR3 length: 12 residues. The germline gives CDR1 SGHNT, CDR2 YENEEA. Unmatched junction bases numbered 2, after V lost 5 bases and J lost 6 bases. The CDR3 coding sequence is TGTGCCAGCAGCCACGGGGGGGATACGCAGTATTTT. It specifies CASSHGGDTQYF.

V and J are TRBV12-3 or TRBV12-4 and TRBJ1-1; D may be TRBD1 (5 bases). The CDR3 runs to 14 residues. Trimming removed 6 bases at V and 5 bases at J, with 16 bases between. The CDR3 region is CASSLDRLITEAFF. The CDR3 DNA reads as TGTGCCAGCAGCCTAGACAGACTAATAACTGAAGCTTTCTTT.

The table lists this clonotype with many counts. V and J are TRBV28 and TRBJ2-7; 11 nucleotides match TRBD1. The ends lost 6 bases at V and 7 bases at J; junction bases unmatched: 11. The CDR3 contains 15 residues. The germline V gene encodes CDR1 MDHEN and CDR2 SYDVKM. CDR3 DNA: TGTGCCAGCAGCATCAGCGGACAGGGGGCGCGGGAGCAGTACTTC. It codes for CASSISGQGAREQYF.

Ten or more counts support this clonotype. This chain joins TRBV12-3 or TRBV12-4 and TRBJ1-1, with a tentative D call TRBD1 (5 bases). Trimming removed 8 bases at V and 1 base at J, with 8 bases between. The CDR3 loop spans 12 amino acids. CDR3 in amino acids: CASGTGNTEAFF. As DNA, the CDR3 is TGTGCCAGCGGGACTGGGAACACTGAAGCTTTCTTT.